This T cell receptor (beta chain) was found in a study of cytomegalovirus exposure and HLA in healthy donors. The CDR3 runs 17 residues. Germline V gene data show CDR1 as MNHEY and CDR2 as SMNVEV (reference sequence). Trimming at V came to 6 bases and at J to 2 bases, leaving 5 bases not matched to a gene. The study ran its PCR with 60 Vbeta and 13 Jbeta primers. Here immunoSEQ multiplex PCR was the method, and the copy in TCRdb shows in-frame clones only, minus some. The sample holds roughly 190,000 clones, 81% seen once. The study's findings and limits: Later analysis identified 17,000 or so TCR beta sequences associated with HLA alleles, using a false discovery rate threshold of 0.05.

About this clone: Its antigen remains unidentified.

Sequencing was carried out using PBMCs. This sequence originates from a man in his forties in good health and CMV-seropositive. The chain uses TRBV27 and TRBJ2-6, with 12 bases matching TRBD2. CDR3 in amino acids: CASSGLAGSPGANVLTF. Here the CDR3 DNA reads TGTGCCAGCAGCGGACTAGCGGGAAGCCCTGGGGCCAACGTCCTGACTTTC.